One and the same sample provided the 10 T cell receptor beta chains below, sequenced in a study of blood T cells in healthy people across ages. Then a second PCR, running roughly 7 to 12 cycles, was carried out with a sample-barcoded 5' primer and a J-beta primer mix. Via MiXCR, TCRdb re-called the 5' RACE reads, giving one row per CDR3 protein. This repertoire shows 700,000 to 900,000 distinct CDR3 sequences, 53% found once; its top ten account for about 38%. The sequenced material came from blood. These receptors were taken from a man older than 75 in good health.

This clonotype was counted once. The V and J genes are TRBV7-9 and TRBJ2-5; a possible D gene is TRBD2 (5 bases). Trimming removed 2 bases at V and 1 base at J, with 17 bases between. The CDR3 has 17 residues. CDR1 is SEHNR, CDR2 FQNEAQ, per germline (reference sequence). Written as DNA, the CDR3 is TGTGCCAGCAGCTTAATTGGGCGAGGGTCAGTCCAAGAGACCCAGTACTTC. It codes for CASSLIGRGSVQETQYF.

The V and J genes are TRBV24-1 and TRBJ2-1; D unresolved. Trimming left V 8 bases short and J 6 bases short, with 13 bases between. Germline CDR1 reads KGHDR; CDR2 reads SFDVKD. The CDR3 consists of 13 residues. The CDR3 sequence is CATTGPSSNEQFF. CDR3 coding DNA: TGTGCCACCACCGGTCCTAGTTCCAATGAGCAGTTCTTC.

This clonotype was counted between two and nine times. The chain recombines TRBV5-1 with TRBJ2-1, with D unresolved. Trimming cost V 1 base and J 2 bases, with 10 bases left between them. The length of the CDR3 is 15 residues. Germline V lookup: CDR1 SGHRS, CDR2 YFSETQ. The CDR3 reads CASSLRPAPYNEQFF. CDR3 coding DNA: TGCGCCAGCAGCTTGCGTCCTGCCCCCTACAATGAGCAGTTCTTC.

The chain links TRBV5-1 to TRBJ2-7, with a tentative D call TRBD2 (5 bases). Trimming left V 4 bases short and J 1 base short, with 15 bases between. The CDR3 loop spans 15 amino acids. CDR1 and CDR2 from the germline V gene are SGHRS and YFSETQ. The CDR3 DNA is TGCGCCAGCAGCCCAACTCAGCGGAGTTCCTACGAGCAGTACTTC. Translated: CASSPTQRSSYEQYF.

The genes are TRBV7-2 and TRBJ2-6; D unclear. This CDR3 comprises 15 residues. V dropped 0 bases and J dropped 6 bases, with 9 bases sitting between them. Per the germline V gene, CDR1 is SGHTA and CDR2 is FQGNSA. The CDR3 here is CASSLAGQEANVLTF. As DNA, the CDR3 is TGTGCCAGCAGCTTAGCTGGGCAGGAGGCCAACGTCCTGACTTTC.

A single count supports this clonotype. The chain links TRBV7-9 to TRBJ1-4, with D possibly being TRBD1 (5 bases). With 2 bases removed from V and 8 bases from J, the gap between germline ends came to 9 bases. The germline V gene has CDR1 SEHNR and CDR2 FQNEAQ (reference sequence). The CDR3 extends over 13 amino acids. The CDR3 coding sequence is TGTGCCAGCAGCTTATGGGGACGGGAAAAACTGTTTTTT. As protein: CASSLWGREKLFF.

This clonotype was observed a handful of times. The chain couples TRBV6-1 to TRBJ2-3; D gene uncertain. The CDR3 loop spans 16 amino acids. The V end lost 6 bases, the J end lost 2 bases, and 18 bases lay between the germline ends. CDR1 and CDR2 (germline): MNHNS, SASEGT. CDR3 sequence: CASRPSISPSTDTQYF. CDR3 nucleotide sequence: TGTGCCAGCAGGCCCAGTATCAGTCCCTCCACAGATACGCAGTATTTT.

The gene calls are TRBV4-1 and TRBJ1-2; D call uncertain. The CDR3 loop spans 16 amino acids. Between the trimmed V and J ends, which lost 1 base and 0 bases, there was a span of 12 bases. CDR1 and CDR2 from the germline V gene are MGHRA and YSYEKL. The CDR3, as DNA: TGCGCCAGCAGCCAAGTGGACGGGCTGTCTAACTATGGCTACACCTTC. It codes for CASSQVDGLSNYGYTF.

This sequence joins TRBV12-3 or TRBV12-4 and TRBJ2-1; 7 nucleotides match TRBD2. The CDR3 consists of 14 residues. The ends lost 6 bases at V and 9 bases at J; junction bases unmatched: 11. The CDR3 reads CASSPSGKRVEQFF. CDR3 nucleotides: TGTGCCAGCAGCCCGAGCGGGAAGAGGGTTGAGCAGTTCTTC.

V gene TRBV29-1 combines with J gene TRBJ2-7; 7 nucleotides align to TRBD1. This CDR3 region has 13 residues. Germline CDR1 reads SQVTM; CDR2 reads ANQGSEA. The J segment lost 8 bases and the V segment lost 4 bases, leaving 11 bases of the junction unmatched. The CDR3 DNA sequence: TGCAGCGTTGCTGGGACAGTAAAATACAAGCAGTACTTC. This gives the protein CSVAGTVKYKQYF.